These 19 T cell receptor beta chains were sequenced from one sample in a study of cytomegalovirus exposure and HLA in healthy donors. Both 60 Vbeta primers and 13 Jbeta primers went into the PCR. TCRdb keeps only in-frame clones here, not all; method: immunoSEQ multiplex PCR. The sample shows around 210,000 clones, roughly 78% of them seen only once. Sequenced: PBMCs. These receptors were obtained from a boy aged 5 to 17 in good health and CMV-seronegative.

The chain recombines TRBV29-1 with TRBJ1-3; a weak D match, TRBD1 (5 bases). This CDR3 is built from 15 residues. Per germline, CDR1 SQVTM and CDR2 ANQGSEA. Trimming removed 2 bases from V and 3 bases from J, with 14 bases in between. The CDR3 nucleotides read TGCAGCGTTGAAAATCCGGGGGGTGGTGGAAACACCATATATTTT. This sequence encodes CSVENPGGGGNTIYF. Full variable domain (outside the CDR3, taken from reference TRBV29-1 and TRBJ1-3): SAVISQKPSRDICQRGTSLTIQCQVDSQVTMMFWYRQQPGQSLTLIATANQGSEATYESGFVIDKFPISRPNLTFSTLTVSNMSPEDSSIYLCSVENPGGGGNTIYFGEGSWLTVV.

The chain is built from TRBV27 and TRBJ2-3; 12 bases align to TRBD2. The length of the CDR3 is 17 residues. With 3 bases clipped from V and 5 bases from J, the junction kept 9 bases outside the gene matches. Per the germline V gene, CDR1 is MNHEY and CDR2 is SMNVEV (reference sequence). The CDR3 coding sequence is TGTGCCAGCAGTTTGCTAGCGGGAGGGCCCCGTTTAGATACGCAGTATTTT. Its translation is CASSLLAGGPRLDTQYF.

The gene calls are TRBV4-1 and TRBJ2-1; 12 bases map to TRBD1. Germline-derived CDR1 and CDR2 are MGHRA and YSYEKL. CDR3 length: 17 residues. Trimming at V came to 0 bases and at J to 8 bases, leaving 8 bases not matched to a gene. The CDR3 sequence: CASSQDPRDRGPDEQFF. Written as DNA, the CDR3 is TGCGCCAGCAGCCAAGATCCGCGGGACAGGGGGCCGGATGAGCAGTTCTTC.

The CDR3 nucleotides read TGTGCTAGTGGCCATGCCTTGGACAGGGGACGAAAACTGTTTTTT. This gives the protein CASGHALDRGRKLFF. The J gene is TRBJ1-4, the V gene TRBV12-5, with 9 nucleotides matching TRBD1. CDR1 and CDR2 from the germline V gene are LGHNT and FRNRAP. This CDR3 contains 15 residues. Losses at the gene ends were 6 bases for V and 10 bases for J; bases not matched to a gene: 12.

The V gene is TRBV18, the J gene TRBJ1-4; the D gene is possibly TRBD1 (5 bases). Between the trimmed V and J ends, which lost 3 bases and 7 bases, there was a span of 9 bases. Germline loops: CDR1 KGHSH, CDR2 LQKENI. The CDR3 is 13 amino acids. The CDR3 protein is CASSPAGPEKLFF. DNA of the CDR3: TGTGCCAGCTCACCGGCAGGGCCTGAAAAACTGTTTTTT. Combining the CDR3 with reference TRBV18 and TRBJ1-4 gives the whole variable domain NAGVMQNPRHLVRRRGQEARLRCSPMKGHSHVYWYRQLPEEGLKFMVYLQKENIIDESGMPKERFSAEFPKEGPSILRIQQVVRGDSAAYFCASSPAGPEKLFFGSGTQLSVL.

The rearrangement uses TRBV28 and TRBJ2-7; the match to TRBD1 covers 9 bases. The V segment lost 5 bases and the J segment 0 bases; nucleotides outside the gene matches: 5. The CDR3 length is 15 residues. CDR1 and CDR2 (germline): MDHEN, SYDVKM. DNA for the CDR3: TGTGCCAGCAGTACCCCGGGACAGGGCTCCTACGAGCAGTACTTC. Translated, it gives CASSTPGQGSYEQYF. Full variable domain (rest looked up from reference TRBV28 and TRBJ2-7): DVKVTQSSRYLVKRTGEKVFLECVQDMDHENMFWYRQDPGLGLRLIYFSYDVKMKEKGDIPEGYSVSREKKERFSLILESASTNQTSMYLCASSTPGQGSYEQYFGPGTRLTVT.

This CDR3 reads CAWKPGQGARETQYF. The DNA of the CDR3 is TGTGCCTGGAAGCCGGGACAGGGGGCGAGAGAGACCCAGTACTTC. This chain joins TRBV30 and TRBJ2-5, with 12 bases matching TRBD1. Germline V gene data show CDR1 as GTSNPN and CDR2 as SVGIG (reference sequence). The length of the CDR3 is 15 residues. J was trimmed by 4 bases and V by 4 bases; bases with no gene match: 7.

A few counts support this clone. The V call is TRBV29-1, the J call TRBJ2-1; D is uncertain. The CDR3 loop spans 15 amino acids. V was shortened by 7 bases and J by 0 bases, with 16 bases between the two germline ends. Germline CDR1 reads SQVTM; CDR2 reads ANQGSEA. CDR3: CSAQPGTDSYNEQFF. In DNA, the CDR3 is TGCAGCGCTCAACCTGGCACAGACTCCTACAATGAGCAGTTCTTC.

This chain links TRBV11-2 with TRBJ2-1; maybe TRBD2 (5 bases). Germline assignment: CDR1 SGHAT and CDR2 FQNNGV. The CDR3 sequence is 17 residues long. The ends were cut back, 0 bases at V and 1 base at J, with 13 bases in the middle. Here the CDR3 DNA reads TGTGCCAGCAGCTTAGATCTACCCAGAGGGTCCTACAATGAGCAGTTCTTC. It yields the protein CASSLDLPRGSYNEQFF.

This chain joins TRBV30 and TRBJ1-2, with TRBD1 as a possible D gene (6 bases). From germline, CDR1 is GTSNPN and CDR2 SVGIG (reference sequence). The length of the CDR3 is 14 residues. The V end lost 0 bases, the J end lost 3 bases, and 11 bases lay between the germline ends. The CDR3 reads CAWSVSRGYYGYTF. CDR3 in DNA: TGTGCCTGGAGTGTCTCCAGGGGATACTATGGCTACACCTTC.

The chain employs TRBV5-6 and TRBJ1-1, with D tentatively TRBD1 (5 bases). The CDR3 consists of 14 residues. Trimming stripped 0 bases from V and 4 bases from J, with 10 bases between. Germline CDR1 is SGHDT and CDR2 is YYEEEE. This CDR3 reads CASSLAGGGTEAFF. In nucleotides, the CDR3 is TGTGCCAGCAGCTTGGCCGGCGGGGGCACTGAAGCTTTCTTT.

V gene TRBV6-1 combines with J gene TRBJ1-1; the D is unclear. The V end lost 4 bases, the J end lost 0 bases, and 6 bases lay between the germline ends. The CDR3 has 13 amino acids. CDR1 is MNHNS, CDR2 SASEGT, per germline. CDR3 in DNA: TGTGCCAGCAGTGGAGAGATGAACACTGAAGCTTTCTTT. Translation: CASSGEMNTEAFF.

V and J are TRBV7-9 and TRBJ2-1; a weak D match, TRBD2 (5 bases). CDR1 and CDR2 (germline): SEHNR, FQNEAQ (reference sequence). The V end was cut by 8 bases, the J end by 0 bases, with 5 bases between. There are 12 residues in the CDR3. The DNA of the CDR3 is TGTGCCAGCCGGGACTCCTACAATGAGCAGTTCTTC. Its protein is CASRDSYNEQFF. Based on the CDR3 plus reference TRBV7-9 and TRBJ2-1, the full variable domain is DTGVSQNPRHKITKRGQNVTFRCDPISEHNRLYWYRQTLGQGPEFLTYFQNEAQLEKSRLLSDRFSAERPKGSFSTLEIQRTEQGDSAMYLCASRDSYNEQFFGPGTRLTVL.

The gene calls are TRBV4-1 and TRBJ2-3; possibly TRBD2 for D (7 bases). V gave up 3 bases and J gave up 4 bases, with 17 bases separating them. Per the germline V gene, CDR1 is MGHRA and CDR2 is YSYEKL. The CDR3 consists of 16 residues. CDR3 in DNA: TGCGCCAGCAGCCATCCGAAGGGGGGGGGCGCAGATACGCAGTATTTT. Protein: CASSHPKGGGADTQYF.

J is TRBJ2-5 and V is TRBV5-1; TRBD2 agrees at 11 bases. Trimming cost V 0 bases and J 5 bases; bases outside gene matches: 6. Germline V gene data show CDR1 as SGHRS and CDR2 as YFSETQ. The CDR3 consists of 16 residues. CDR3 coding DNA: TGCGCCAGCAGCTTGGGGGGGACTAGCGGTATGGAGACCCAGTACTTC. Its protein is CASSLGGTSGMETQYF.

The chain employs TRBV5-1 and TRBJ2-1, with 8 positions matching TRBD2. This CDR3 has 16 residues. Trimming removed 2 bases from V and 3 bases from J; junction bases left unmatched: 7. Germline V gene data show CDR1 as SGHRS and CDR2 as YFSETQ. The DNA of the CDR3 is TGCGCCAGCAGCTTCACGGGAGGGAGTAACTACAATGAGCAGTTCTTC. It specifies CASSFTGGSNYNEQFF.

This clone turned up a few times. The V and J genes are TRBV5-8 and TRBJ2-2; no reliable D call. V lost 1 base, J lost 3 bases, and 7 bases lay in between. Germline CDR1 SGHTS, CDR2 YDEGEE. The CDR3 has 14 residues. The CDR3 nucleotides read TGTGCCAGCAGCTTGAACTCCTACACCGGGGAGCTGTTTTTT. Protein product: CASSLNSYTGELFF.

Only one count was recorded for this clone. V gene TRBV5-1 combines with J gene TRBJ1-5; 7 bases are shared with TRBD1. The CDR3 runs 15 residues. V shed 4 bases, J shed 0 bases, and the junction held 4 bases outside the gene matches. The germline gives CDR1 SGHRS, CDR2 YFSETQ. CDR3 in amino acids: CASSPQGYSNQPQHF. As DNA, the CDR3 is TGCGCCAGCAGCCCACAGGGGTATAGCAATCAGCCCCAGCATTTT. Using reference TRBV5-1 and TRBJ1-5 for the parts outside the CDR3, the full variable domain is KAGVTQTPRYLIKTRGQQVTLSCSPISGHRSVSWYQQTPGQGLQFLFEYFSETQRNKGNFPGRFSGRQFSNSRSEMNVSTLELGDSALYLCASSPQGYSNQPQHFGDGTRLSIL.

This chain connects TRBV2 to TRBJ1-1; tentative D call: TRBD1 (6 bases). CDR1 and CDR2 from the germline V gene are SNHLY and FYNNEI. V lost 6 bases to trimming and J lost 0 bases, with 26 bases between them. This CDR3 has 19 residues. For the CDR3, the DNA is TGTGCCAGCAGGAGAGCACCTATACAGGGTCCCTCTATGAACACTGAAGCTTTCTTT. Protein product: CASRRAPIQGPSMNTEAFF.